This TCR beta chain was profiled in a study of cytomegalovirus exposure and HLA in healthy donors. The CDR3 has 14 residues. V was clipped by 4 bases and J by 8 bases, with 18 bases between them. Generated by immunoSEQ multiplex PCR, the TCRdb table keeps only in-frame clones and is missing some. The table has some 150,000 clones, 88% seen once; the top ten hold around 8%. V usage is TRBV5-3 and J usage is TRBJ1-2; D is possibly TRBD1 (6 bases). TRBV5-3 is an ORF, and what it does is uncertain. This receptor was obtained from a woman younger than 30 in good health and CMV-seropositive. Sequencing was performed on PBMCs. CDR3 nucleotides: TGTGCCAGAAGCCTGACTACAGGGAGAAAAGGCTACACCTTC. It translates to CARSLTTGRKGYTF.